Presented here are 20 T cell receptor beta chains from one specimen sequenced in a study of cytomegalovirus exposure and HLA in healthy donors. Primers for the PCR totalled 60 Vbeta and 13 Jbeta. Repertoires were generated with immunoSEQ multiplex PCR, while TCRdb's copy carries only in-frame clones and drops some. The sample holds around 86,000 clones; 77% are singletons and the top ten take roughly 3%. The source material was PBMCs. The receptors were gathered from a man aged 45-65 years in good health and CMV-seropositive.

V gene TRBV19 combines with J gene TRBJ1-1, with D possibly being TRBD1 (6 bases). The germline V gene has CDR1 LNHDA and CDR2 SQIVND (reference sequence). This CDR3 has 14 amino acids. Deletions cut 5 bases from V and 5 bases from J, with 15 bases between. CDR3 nucleotides: TGTGCCAGTAGTTACACCGGGGGGCGGACTGAAGCTTTCTTT. Translation gives CASSYTGGRTEAFF. The full variable domain, rest sourced from reference TRBV19 and TRBJ1-1, is DGGITQSPKYLFRKEGQNVTLSCEQNLNHDAMYWYRQDPGQGLRLIYYSQIVNDFQKGDIAEGYSVSREKKESFPLTVTSAQKNPTAFYLCASSYTGGRTEAFFGQGTRLTVV.

The rearrangement joins TRBV18 to TRBJ1-1, with a possible D match to TRBD1 (5 bases). The V gene's germline CDR1 is KGHSH and CDR2 LQKENI. V was cut by 1 base and J by 1 base, with 10 bases left in between. The CDR3 spans 15 residues. CDR3 nucleotides: TGTGCCAGCTCACCACGGGGGGACCCGAACACTGAAGCTTTCTTT. Translation: CASSPRGDPNTEAFF.

The chain has TRBV7-7 and TRBJ2-1; D possibly corresponds to TRBD1 (6 bases). The CDR3 is 14 residues long. CDR1 and CDR2 (germline): SSHAT, FNYEAQ (reference sequence). V was cut by 0 bases and J by 9 bases, with 12 bases left in between. The CDR3 is CASSLALTGFEQFF. In DNA form, the CDR3 reads TGTGCCAGCAGCTTAGCCCTAACAGGGTTTGAGCAGTTCTTC.

This clone has a handful of counts. One junction end does not reproduce the germline sequence, and a read error may be involved. The rearrangement uses TRBV7-9 and TRBJ1-2, with 7 nucleotides matching TRBD1. The CDR3 runs 15 residues. Germline loops: CDR1 SEHNR, CDR2 FQNEAQ (reference sequence). The CDR3 DNA reads as TGTTCCAGCAGCCATTGGGACAGTAGAAACTATGGCTACACCTTC. As protein: CSSSHWDSRNYGYTF.

The rearrangement links TRBV5-4 to TRBJ2-5; 7 bases line up with TRBD2. The trim removed 3 bases at V and 5 bases at J, leaving 10 bases unmatched. Per the germline V gene, CDR1 is SGHNT and CDR2 is YYREEE (reference sequence). This CDR3 contains 15 residues. CDR3 bases: TGTGCCAGCAGCTCGGAAGGTGGGGGGGACGAGACCCAGTACTTC. Protein product: CASSSEGGGDETQYF.

The chain couples TRBV4-1 to TRBJ1-2; D call uncertain. The CDR3 loop spans 13 amino acids. Germline V gene data show CDR1 as MGHRA and CDR2 as YSYEKL. Trimming removed 4 bases from V and 6 bases from J, with 12 bases in between. The CDR3 loop reads CASSPGVVDGYTF. The CDR3, as DNA: TGCGCCAGCAGCCCCGGAGTGGTGGATGGCTACACCTTC.

The V call is TRBV19, the J call TRBJ1-5; tentative D call: TRBD1 (6 bases). Trimming pared 8 bases from V and 0 bases from J, leaving 11 bases between. Germline values: CDR1 LNHDA, CDR2 SQIVND (reference sequence). This CDR3 spans 14 amino acids. The CDR3 bases are TGTGCCAGTGTCCAGGGGTATAGCAATCAGCCCCAGCATTTT. This gives the protein CASVQGYSNQPQHF. Variable domain in full (rest from reference TRBV19 and TRBJ1-5): DGGITQSPKYLFRKEGQNVTLSCEQNLNHDAMYWYRQDPGQGLRLIYYSQIVNDFQKGDIAEGYSVSREKKESFPLTVTSAQKNPTAFYLCASVQGYSNQPQHFGDGTRLSIL.

V is TRBV4-1 and J is TRBJ1-4; no clear D. This CDR3 region has 14 residues. Germline values: CDR1 MGHRA, CDR2 YSYEKL. Trimming pared 4 bases from V and 9 bases from J, leaving 15 bases between. CDR3 protein: CASSRIWTQQKLFF. For the CDR3, the DNA is TGCGCCAGCAGCCGTATTTGGACTCAGCAAAAACTGTTTTTT.

The chain links TRBV10-3 to TRBJ1-5, with a weak D call TRBD1 (6 bases). V lost 10 bases and J lost 3, with 16 bases in between. Germline CDR1 ENHRY, CDR2 SYGVKD. This CDR3 has 14 residues. CDR3 loop: CASSLGQYNQPQHF. CDR3 DNA: TGTGCCAGCAGCCTAGGACAGTACAATCAGCCCCAGCATTTT.

The V call is TRBV7-9, the J call TRBJ1-4; 9 nucleotides match TRBD1. This CDR3 has 12 residues. Germline values: CDR1 SEHNR, CDR2 FQNEAQ (reference sequence). The V segment lost 8 bases and the J segment 8 bases; nucleotides outside the gene matches: 3. The CDR3 region is CASGDRDEKLFF. CDR3 nucleotides: TGTGCCAGCGGGGACAGGGACGAAAAACTGTTTTTT.

The table lists this clone with a few counts. The CDR3 nucleotides are TGTGCCAGCAGCCAAATCGGGGTAACTGAAGCTTTCTTT. Translating it yields CASSQIGVTEAFF. This chain joins TRBV4-2 and TRBJ1-1; D unclear. CDR1 and CDR2 from the germline V gene are LGHNA and YNFKEQ. Trimming took off 2 bases at V and 5 bases at J, with 9 bases between the two ends. The CDR3 runs 13 residues.

The chain recombines TRBV10-3 with TRBJ1-2; tentatively, D is TRBD1 (5 bases). Germline CDR1 ENHRY, CDR2 SYGVKD. V dropped 0 bases and J dropped 8 bases, with 25 bases sitting between them. The CDR3 consists of 18 residues. CDR3 in amino acids: CAISESIGVAQKGVGYTF. In DNA form, the CDR3 reads TGTGCCATCAGTGAGTCGATAGGGGTGGCCCAAAAAGGTGTCGGCTACACCTTC.

This rearrangement joins TRBV11-3 to TRBJ2-1; D not certain. CDR1 and CDR2 (germline): SGHNT, YENEEA. V was shortened by 5 bases and J by 5 bases, with 4 bases between the two germline ends. The CDR3 is made up of 11 amino acids. CDR3 DNA: TGTGCCAGCAGCCCAAACAATGAGCAGTTCTTC. This gives the protein CASSPNNEQFF.

CDR3 in amino acids: CASSIAWLAGEETQYF. As DNA, the CDR3 is TGTGCCAGTAGTATAGCGTGGCTAGCGGGAGAAGAGACCCAGTACTTC. The chain employs TRBV19 and TRBJ2-5; 10 nucleotides agree with TRBD2. Looked up from germline, CDR1 is LNHDA and CDR2 is SQIVND (reference sequence). This CDR3 is 16 amino acids long. Unmatched junction bases numbered 5, after V lost 1 base and J lost 3 bases.

The chain employs TRBV29-1 and TRBJ1-1; 10 bases are a match to TRBD1. The CDR3 length is 13 residues. The germline V gene encodes CDR1 SQVTM and CDR2 ANQGSEA. The V and J ends lost 6 bases and 0 bases, in that order; junction bases with no gene match: 1. CDR3 in amino acids: CSVGQGLNTEAFF. CDR3 coding DNA: TGCAGCGTGGGACAGGGGTTGAACACTGAAGCTTTCTTT.

The V call is TRBV4-1, the J call TRBJ2-2; TRBD2 might be the D (6 bases). V was shortened by 0 bases and J by 6 bases, with 20 bases between the two germline ends. The germline V gene encodes CDR1 MGHRA and CDR2 YSYEKL. CDR3 length: 18 residues. CDR3 loop: CASSQDFLPRERAGELFF. CDR3 DNA: TGCGCCAGCAGCCAAGACTTCCTTCCGCGGGAACGGGCCGGGGAGCTGTTTTTT.

This clone was observed a handful of times. J is TRBJ2-1 and V is TRBV7-8; 12 bases line up with TRBD2. The CDR3 length is 16 residues. Germline lookup yields CDR1 SGHVS and CDR2 FQNEAQ. V was clipped by 4 bases and J by 3 bases; unmatched bases: 4. The CDR3: CASSSGTSGYYNEQFF. The CDR3 coding sequence is TGTGCCAGCAGCTCGGGGACTAGCGGGTACTACAATGAGCAGTTCTTC.

This chain links TRBV27 with TRBJ1-2, with 9 bases lining up with TRBD1. The CDR3 contains 15 residues. CDR1 is MNHEY and CDR2 is SMNVEV in the germline V gene (reference sequence). Trimming at V came to 5 bases and at J to 2 bases, leaving 6 bases not matched to a gene. CDR3 in DNA: TGTGCCAGCAGTCAAAAGACAGGGGGAAACTATGGCTACACCTTC. Its protein product is CASSQKTGGNYGYTF.

This clone was counted once. The rearrangement uses TRBV5-8 and TRBJ1-5, with D perhaps matching TRBD1 (6 bases). V lost 4 bases to trimming and J lost 1 base, with 9 bases between them. Germline CDR1 and CDR2: SGHTS and YDEGEE. The CDR3 has 14 residues. DNA of the CDR3: TGTGCCAGCAGCCGTGACAGGAGCAATCAGCCCCAGCATTTT. Residues: CASSRDRSNQPQHF.

The V gene is TRBV7-9, the J gene TRBJ1-1; 7 nucleotides line up with TRBD1. J lost 4 bases, V lost 7 bases, and 6 bases had no gene match. In germline, CDR1 is SEHNR, CDR2 FQNEAQ (reference sequence). The CDR3 runs to 13 residues. The CDR3 nucleotides read TGTGCCAGCACGAGGGGGCTTGGCACTGAAGCTTTCTTT. Protein sequence: CASTRGLGTEAFF.